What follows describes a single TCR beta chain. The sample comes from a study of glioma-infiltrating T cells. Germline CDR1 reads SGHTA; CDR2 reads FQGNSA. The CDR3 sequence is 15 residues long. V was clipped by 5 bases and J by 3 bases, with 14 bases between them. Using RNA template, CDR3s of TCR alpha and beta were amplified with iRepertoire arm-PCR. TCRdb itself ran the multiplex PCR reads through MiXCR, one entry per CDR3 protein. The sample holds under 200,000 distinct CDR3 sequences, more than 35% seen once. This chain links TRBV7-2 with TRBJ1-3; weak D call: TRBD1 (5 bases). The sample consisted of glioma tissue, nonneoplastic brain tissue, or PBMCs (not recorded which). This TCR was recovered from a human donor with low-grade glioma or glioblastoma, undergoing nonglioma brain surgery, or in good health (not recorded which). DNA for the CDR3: TGTGCCAGCAGCACGAAGTCGGGGGATGGAAACACCATATATTTT. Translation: CASSTKSGDGNTIYF.